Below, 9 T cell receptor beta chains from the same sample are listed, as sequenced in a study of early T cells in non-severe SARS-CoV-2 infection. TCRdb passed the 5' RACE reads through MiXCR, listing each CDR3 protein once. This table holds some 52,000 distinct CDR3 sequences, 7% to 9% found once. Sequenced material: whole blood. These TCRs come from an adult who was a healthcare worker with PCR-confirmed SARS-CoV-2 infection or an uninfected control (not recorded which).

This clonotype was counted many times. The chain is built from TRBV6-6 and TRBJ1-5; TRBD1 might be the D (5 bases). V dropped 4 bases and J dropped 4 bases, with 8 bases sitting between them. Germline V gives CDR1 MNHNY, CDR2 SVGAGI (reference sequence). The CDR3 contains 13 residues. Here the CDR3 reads CASSLQENQPQHF. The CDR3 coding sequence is TGTGCCAGCAGTTTACAGGAGAATCAGCCCCAGCATTTT.

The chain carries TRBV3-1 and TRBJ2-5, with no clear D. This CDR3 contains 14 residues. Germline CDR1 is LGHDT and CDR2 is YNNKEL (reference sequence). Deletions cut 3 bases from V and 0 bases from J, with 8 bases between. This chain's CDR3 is CASSQMSNQETQYF. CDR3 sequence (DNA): TGTGCCAGCAGCCAGATGTCCAACCAAGAGACCCAGTACTTC.

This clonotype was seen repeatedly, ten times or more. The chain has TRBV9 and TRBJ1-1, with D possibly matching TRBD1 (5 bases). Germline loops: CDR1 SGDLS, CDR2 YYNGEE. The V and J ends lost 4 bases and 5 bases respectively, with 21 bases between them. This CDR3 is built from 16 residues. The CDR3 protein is CASSPRLVGGETEAFF. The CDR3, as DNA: TGTGCCAGCAGCCCCCGGCTTGTGGGGGGAGAAACTGAAGCTTTCTTT.

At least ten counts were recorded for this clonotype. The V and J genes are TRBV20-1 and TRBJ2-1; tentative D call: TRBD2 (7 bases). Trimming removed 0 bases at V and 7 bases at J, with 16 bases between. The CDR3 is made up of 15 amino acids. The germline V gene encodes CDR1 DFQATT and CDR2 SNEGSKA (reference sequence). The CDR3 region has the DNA TGCAGTGCTAGAGATGGGGGGGGGCAGAAGAATGAGCAGTTCTTC. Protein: CSARDGGGQKNEQFF.

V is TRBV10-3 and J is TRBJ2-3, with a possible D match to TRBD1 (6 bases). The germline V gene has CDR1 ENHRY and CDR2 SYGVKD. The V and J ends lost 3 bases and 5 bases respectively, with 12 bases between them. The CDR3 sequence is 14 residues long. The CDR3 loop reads CAISEDRILDTQYF. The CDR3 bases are TGTGCCATCAGTGAAGACAGGATTTTAGATACGCAGTATTTT.

The CDR3 sequence is CASSVSKLDGGTLYEQYF. CDR3 bases: TGTGCCAGCAGTGTCTCGAAGTTGGACGGGGGGACCCTCTACGAGCAGTACTTC. The rearrangement joins TRBV2 to TRBJ2-7, with TRBD2 matching 7 bases. J was trimmed by 3 bases and V by 4 bases; bases with no gene match: 18. CDR3 length equals 18 residues. Germline assignment: CDR1 SNHLY and CDR2 FYNNEI.

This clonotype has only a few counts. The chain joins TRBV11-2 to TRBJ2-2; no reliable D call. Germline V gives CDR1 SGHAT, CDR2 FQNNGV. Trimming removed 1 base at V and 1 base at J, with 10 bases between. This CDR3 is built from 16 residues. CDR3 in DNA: TGTGCCAGCAGCTTAGCCTTATCACGGAACACCGGGGAGCTGTTTTTT. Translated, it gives CASSLALSRNTGELFF.

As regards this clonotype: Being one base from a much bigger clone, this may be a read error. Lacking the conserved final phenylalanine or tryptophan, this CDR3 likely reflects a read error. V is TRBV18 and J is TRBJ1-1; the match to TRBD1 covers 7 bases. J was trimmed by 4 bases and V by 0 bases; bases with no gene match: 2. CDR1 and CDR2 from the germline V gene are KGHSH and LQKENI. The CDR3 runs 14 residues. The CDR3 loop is CASSPPTGVTEAFL. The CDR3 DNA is TGTGCCAGCTCACCACCTACAGGGGTCACTGAAGCTTTCCTT.

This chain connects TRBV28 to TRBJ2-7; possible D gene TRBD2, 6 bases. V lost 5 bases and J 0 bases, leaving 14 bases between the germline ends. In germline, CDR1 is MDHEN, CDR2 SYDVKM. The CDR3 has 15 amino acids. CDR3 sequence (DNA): TGTGCCAGCAGTCTCGGGGGAGCTAGCTCCTACGAGCAGTACTTC. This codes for CASSLGGASSYEQYF.